Described below is a single TCR beta chain sequence and its context. The target of this receptor is not known. The sample holds no much larger clone one base away, and base qualities are not on file. The sample's time point, from its label and the paper: baseline before first vaccination. Samples from vaccinated people were obtained from the UK trials COV001 and COV002, which included a single-blind randomized controlled phase 2/3 trial of AZD1222 (ChAdOx1 nCoV-19) in healthy adults. Trial participant PBMC samples were collected at day 0 and day 28 after the second dose for TCRbeta chain sequencing. The data originate from a study of T cell responses to AZD1222 COVID-19 vaccine (dated by TCRdb to the early 2020s). Background on the whole study: AZD1222 recipients whose second dose came at about 4 weeks and those whose second dose came at about 12 weeks were combined into one group, since spike-specific TCR depth and breadth did not differ between the two schedules. TCR sequencing was performed for over 230 trial participants, of whom about 200 were given two doses of AZD1222 and about 25 were given two doses of MenACWY control vaccine. Trial participants were enrolled into age subgroups of 18-55, 56-69 and 70-plus years, which contained about 150, 27 and 61 TCR-sequenced participants, respectively. Study-wide findings and limitations: After two AZD1222 doses, both the breadth and the depth of spike-specific TCRs were significantly higher than at day 0 and than in MenACWY recipients. CD4 TCRs associated with the vaccine covered the entire spike protein, and the dominant responses were in regions 160-218 and 743-854. Reportedly, close to half of the unique spike-specific TCRs recognized epitopes lying outside the regions that are mutated in the B.1.351 and B.1.1.7 variants. Because no day 14 peak-response samples were available, the repertoires could be characterized only after the peak T cell response. Most participants were white British and females outnumbered males, and the authors suggested that clonal diversity may have been underestimated. The 56-69-year group was small, and its depth increase did not reach significance, likely because of low power. Only a handful of AZD1222 recipients were SARS-CoV-2 seropositive at baseline, limiting conclusions about previously exposed vaccinees.

The CDR3 regions of human TCRbeta chains were subjected to immunosequencing. The study's own analysis went as follows. Repertoire TCRs were checked for matches against a reference library of SARS-CoV-2-specific TCRs that had been generated using the MIRA antigen-specificity platform. Breadth was defined as the fraction of unique TCRs that were SARS-CoV-2-associated, and depth was defined as the fraction of total T cells that were SARS-CoV-2-associated. Using the MIRA data, each spike-specific TCR was mapped to the spike region that the TCR reacts to and placed in a CD4 or CD8 class. Log10-transformed breadth and depth values were compared by one-way ANOVA with Sidak's multiple comparisons tests. Held by TCRdb, this immuneACCESS table contains in-frame sequences only and omits some clones. Under half of the omission traces to an unresolved V gene where checked; the cause of the rest is unknown. V and J calls and clone size are as listed in that table; D and trimming were resolved from the DNA. The sample has 70,000 or so clones on record, 87% of them singletons. 24% of the sample is in the top ten clones.

Cut back by 6 bases and 8 bases, the V and J ends lie 13 bases apart. The CDR3 goes from the cysteine to the phenylalanine over 12 residues. Of the read, only the CDR3 DNA is kept; its 36 bases are in frame from base 1. From the germline V gene, CDR1 is ENHRY and CDR2 is SYGVKD. Recombination linked TRBV10-3 to TRBJ1-1; no confident D gene assignment can be made. The sequencing here drew on peripheral blood, taken on day 0 of AZD1222 vaccination. The TCR originated in an adult in good health. This receptor has the CDR3 CAISVDRSEAFF. In nucleotide form, the sequence is TGTGCCATCAGCGTAGACCGGAGCGAAGCTTTCTTT.